The source of this TCR beta chain is a study of T-cell reconstitution after alpha-beta-depleted transplantation in children. General observations from the study: Several hundred graft clones that had expanded were reportedly the source of alpha-beta T cells about two months after transplant. Several patients had high TCRbeta diversity at day 60; it came from surviving recipient T cells and thymic progenitors. Once a year had passed after transplant, T-cell counts and diversity came mostly from newly produced T cells.

This CDR3 has 16 residues. Unique molecular identifiers were incorporated during preparation of the TCRbeta library. TCRdb re-called the PCR reads through MiXCR, storing one row per CDR3 protein. This table has 490,000 or so distinct CDR3 sequences, 10% appearing once. This clonotype was picked up many times. As yet, its antigen is unknown. The input for sequencing was PBMCs, taken before TCRalphabeta/CD19-depleted stem cell transplant. This TCR came from a child aged 2-15 years with inherited bone marrow failure, due to receive a stem cell transplant. The chain uses TRBV21-1 and TRBJ1-2. TRBV21-1 is a pseudogene segment. This chain's CDR3 is CASSTTRPPWSYGYTF. For the CDR3, the DNA is TGTGCCAGCAGCACTACCAGGCCTCCGTGGTCCTATGGCTACACCTTC.